These 29 T cell receptor beta chains originate from one sample sequenced in a study of spatial heterogeneity in lung cancer. Notes on the study in general: Tracking of tumor mutation counts was seen in expanded intratumoral alpha and beta TCR counts.

Time point given: sample taken at primary tumor resection. These TCRs' antigens remain unknown. From the 5' RACE reads, TCRdb called clonotypes with MiXCR, one entry per CDR3 protein. The sample yields roughly 9,300 distinct CDR3 sequences, roughly 6% seen once. This specimen was lung tumor tissue, taken at surgery. The receptors derive from a female donor with early-stage non-small cell lung cancer.

This clonotype was recorded many times. This rearrangement joins TRBV4-3 to TRBJ1-2; possibly TRBD1 for D (6 bases). The V end lost 0 bases, the J end lost 3 bases, and 11 bases lay between the germline ends. There are 15 residues in the CDR3. Looked up from germline, CDR1 is LGHNA and CDR2 is YSLEER. The CDR3 DNA follows: TGCGCCAGCAGCCAAGATCGGCAGGGGCACTATGGCTACACCTTC. The encoded protein is CASSQDRQGHYGYTF.

This clonotype occurred many times. The chain is built from TRBV7-3 and TRBJ2-3; 15 bases are a match to TRBD2. CDR3 length: 19 residues. The ends lost 5 bases at V and 5 bases at J; junction bases unmatched: 14. In germline, CDR1 is SGHTA, CDR2 FQGTGA. CDR3 coding DNA: TGTGCCAGCAGCCGTATCCCGGGACTAGCGGGAGGAAAAGGAGATACGCAGTATTTT. This encodes CASSRIPGLAGGKGDTQYF.

As concerns this clonotype: Just one base apart from a much larger clone, this may be a read error. This chain links TRBV7-2 with TRBJ2-1, with D hard to call. Germline CDR1 SGHTA, CDR2 FQGNSA. Trimming took off 4 bases at V and 12 bases at J, with 19 bases between the two ends. The CDR3 loop spans 14 amino acids. The CDR3 is CASSSGGSSRVQFF. DNA of the CDR3: TGTGCCAGCAGCTCGGGCGGTTCTTCTCGCGTGCAGTTCTTC.

This clonotype was seen at least ten times. The chain joins TRBV10-1 to TRBJ2-7; TRBD2 might be the D (6 bases). The germline V and J ends were trimmed by 5 bases and 4 bases, with 18 bases remaining between them. CDR3 size: 15 residues. Germline V gene data show CDR1 as WNHNN and CDR2 as SYGVQD (reference sequence). The CDR3 DNA follows: TGCGCCAGCAGTCCTCCGGACGGAGGGTCATACGAGCAGTACTTC. Encoded protein: CASSPPDGGSYEQYF.

This clonotype occurred many times. V is TRBV29-1 and J is TRBJ2-1, with D perhaps assigned TRBD1 or TRBD2 (6 bases each). The CDR3 consists of 15 residues. CDR1 and CDR2 from the germline V gene are SQVTM and ANQGSEA. The ends were cut back, 5 bases at V and 1 base at J, with 15 bases in the middle. The CDR3 region has the DNA TGCAGCGTTCGTACCCAGGGGAGGTCCTACAATGAGCAGTTCTTC. It translates to CSVRTQGRSYNEQFF.

This clonotype counts as medium-sized. The chain combines TRBV30 with TRBJ2-3, with D unclear. Germline V gene lookup returns CDR1 GTSNPN and CDR2 SVGIG (reference sequence). CDR3 size: 12 residues. Trimming shortened V by 2 bases and J by 6 bases, and 9 bases separated the two germline ends. CDR3 sequence reads: CAWSPGTDTQYF. The CDR3 nucleotides read TGTGCCTGGAGTCCTGGTACGGATACGCAGTATTTT. Full variable domain (missing parts from reference TRBV30 and TRBJ2-3): SQTIHQWPATLVQPVGSPLSLECTVEGTSNPNLYWYRQAAGRGLQLLFYSVGIGQISSEVPQNLSASRPQDRQFILSSKKLLLSDSGFYLCAWSPGTDTQYFGPGTRLTVL.

This clonotype is medium-sized. The rearrangement uses TRBV20-1 and TRBJ2-3; 8 nucleotides agree with TRBD2. The germline gives CDR1 DFQATT, CDR2 SNEGSKA (reference sequence). This CDR3 has 13 residues. Trimming at V came to 7 bases and at J to 4 bases, leaving 7 bases not matched to a gene. The CDR3 loop reads CSEGAGAADTQYF. DNA of the CDR3: TGCAGTGAGGGAGCGGGAGCAGCAGATACGCAGTATTTT.

This clonotype was counted ten times or more. V gene TRBV6-2 or TRBV6-3 combines with J gene TRBJ1-5; TRBD1 might be the D (5 bases). Germline-derived CDR1 and CDR2 are MNHEY and SVGEGT. CDR3 length: 13 residues. Trimming shortened V by 5 bases and J by 9 bases, and 14 bases separated the two germline ends. The CDR3 reads CASSLHGGRPQHF. The DNA of the CDR3 is TGTGCCAGCAGTCTACACGGGGGACGGCCCCAGCATTTT.

In its sample, this clonotype is medium-sized (0.01 to 0.1%). The chain combines TRBV5-1 with TRBJ1-6, with D unclear. With 4 bases removed from V and 3 bases from J, the gap between germline ends came to 8 bases. This CDR3 spans 14 amino acids. Germline values: CDR1 SGHRS, CDR2 YFSETQ. The CDR3 is CASSPDVYNSPLHF. CDR3 DNA: TGCGCCAGCAGCCCGGACGTCTATAATTCACCCCTCCACTTT.

This clonotype occurred many times. The J gene is TRBJ1-1, the V gene TRBV10-3; D is uncertain. CDR1 ENHRY and CDR2 SYGVKD come from the germline V gene. This CDR3 has 11 amino acids. V was pared by 10 bases and J by 7 bases, with 13 bases between. CDR3: CATSAQLEAFF. CDR3 bases: TGTGCCACTTCAGCGCAACTTGAAGCTTTCTTT.

This clonotype was seen many times. The chain employs TRBV18 and TRBJ2-7; TRBD1 aligns across 8 bases. The germline V gene has CDR1 KGHSH and CDR2 LQKENI. This CDR3 is built from 16 residues. The J segment lost 5 bases and the V segment lost 3 bases, leaving 12 bases of the junction unmatched. The CDR3 spells CASSPYQTGEWNEQYF. In DNA form, the CDR3 reads TGTGCCAGCTCACCGTACCAGACAGGGGAGTGGAACGAGCAGTACTTC.

This clonotype has ten or more counts. The V and J genes are TRBV4-2 and TRBJ2-5; D not certain. The CDR3 runs to 14 residues. The V end lost 0 bases, the J end lost 5 bases, and 10 bases lay between the germline ends. CDR1 LGHNA and CDR2 YNFKEQ come from the germline V gene. The CDR3 protein is CASSQDTTRETQYF. The CDR3, as DNA: TGTGCCAGCAGCCAAGATACAACACGGGAGACCCAGTACTTC.

This clonotype was seen repeatedly, ten times or more. This chain links TRBV6-1 with TRBJ1-2, with D unclear. Trimming took off 11 bases at V and 3 bases at J, with 13 bases between the two ends. The V gene's germline CDR1 is MNHNS and CDR2 SASEGT. This CDR3 is 12 amino acids long. The CDR3 sequence: CAASDAYYGYTF. The CDR3 nucleotides read TGTGCCGCTTCGGATGCTTACTATGGCTACACCTTC.

This clonotype was picked up many times. The rearrangement links TRBV5-1 to TRBJ1-2; the D gene is possibly TRBD1 (5 bases). The CDR3 runs 16 residues. With 2 bases removed from V and 0 bases from J, the gap between germline ends came to 14 bases. Germline values: CDR1 SGHRS, CDR2 YFSETQ. The CDR3, as DNA: TGCGCCAGCAGCTTTTCCGGGACGTCTGCTAACTATGGCTACACCTTC. This translates into CASSFSGTSANYGYTF.

This clonotype occurred a few times. The J gene is TRBJ2-3, the V gene TRBV10-3; D may be TRBD1 (5 bases). Germline V CDR1 and CDR2: ENHRY, SYGVKD. Between the trimmed V and J ends, which lost 7 bases and 4 bases, there was a span of 15 bases. The CDR3 has 14 residues. CDR3 region: CAIKAGPRADTQYF. CDR3 DNA: TGTGCCATCAAGGCAGGGCCAAGAGCAGATACGCAGTATTTT.

In this sample, this clonotype turned up many times. The rearrangement links TRBV5-4 to TRBJ2-1; D not resolved. Trimming shortened V by 1 base and J by 0 bases, and 8 bases separated the two germline ends. CDR3 length equals 15 residues. Germline assignment: CDR1 SGHNT and CDR2 YYREEE (reference sequence). The CDR3 region has the DNA TGTGCCAGCAGCTTGATGGGATACTCCTACAATGAGCAGTTCTTC. Translation: CASSLMGYSYNEQFF.

This clonotype is medium-sized within its sample. V is TRBV5-1 and J is TRBJ2-1; 8 bases map to TRBD1. The CDR3 covers 13 residues. Germline CDR1 SGHRS, CDR2 YFSETQ. V gave up 5 bases and J gave up 9 bases; unmatched junction bases: 7. CDR3 protein: CASRSGQGSEQFF. In nucleotides, the CDR3 is TGCGCCAGCAGGAGCGGACAGGGATCTGAGCAGTTCTTC. Based on the CDR3 plus reference TRBV5-1 and TRBJ2-1, the full variable domain is KAGVTQTPRYLIKTRGQQVTLSCSPISGHRSVSWYQQTPGQGLQFLFEYFSETQRNKGNFPGRFSGRQFSNSRSEMNVSTLELGDSALYLCASRSGQGSEQFFGPGTRLTVL.

There are many counts of this clonotype. This rearrangement joins TRBV5-1 to TRBJ2-1; D may correspond to TRBD1 or TRBD2 (6 bases each). Between the trimmed V and J ends, which lost 4 bases and 0 bases, there was a span of 14 bases. The CDR3 is made up of 16 amino acids. CDR1 and CDR2 from the germline V gene are SGHRS and YFSETQ. CDR3 bases: TGCGCCAGCAGCCTGGAAGGGGGGAGCTCCTACAATGAGCAGTTCTTC. Protein sequence: CASSLEGGSSYNEQFF.

By share, this clonotype counts as medium-sized (0.01 to 0.1%). The chain recombines TRBV20-1 with TRBJ2-1; 9 bases line up with TRBD2. This CDR3 is 15 amino acids long. V dropped 6 bases and J dropped 4; count of bases not matched to a gene: 10. Germline loops: CDR1 DFQATT, CDR2 SNEGSKA (reference sequence). CDR3 in DNA: TGCAGTGCCCAGGCGTCTAGCGGGATGTACAATGAGCAGTTCTTC. Protein: CSAQASSGMYNEQFF.

This clonotype has a count of ten or more. The V call is TRBV30, the J call TRBJ1-4; maybe TRBD1 (5 bases). Germline CDR1 and CDR2: GTSNPN and SVGIG (reference sequence). The CDR3 has 15 amino acids. Trimming stripped 4 bases from V and 7 bases from J, with 19 bases between. The CDR3 sequence: CAWTPPTDPGEKLFF. CDR3 in DNA: TGTGCCTGGACCCCTCCGACAGACCCAGGTGAAAAACTGTTTTTT.

This clonotype showed up many times. The chain links TRBV30 to TRBJ1-5; 7 bases fit TRBD1. The germline CDR1 and CDR2 sequences are GTSNPN and SVGIG (reference sequence). J gave up 7 bases and V 0 bases, and 12 bases lay outside the gene matches. The CDR3 has 16 residues. In nucleotides, the CDR3 is TGTGCCTGGAGTGTGGGCCAGGGGGGACGAAGGCAGCCCCAGCATTTT. Translated, it gives CAWSVGQGGRRQPQHF.

This clonotype was observed a handful of times. The V call is TRBV28, the J call TRBJ2-7; 9 bases match TRBD1. V shed 6 bases, J shed 4 bases, and the junction held 7 bases outside the gene matches. The CDR3 is 14 residues long. CDR1 MDHEN and CDR2 SYDVKM come from the germline V gene. CDR3 region: CASSLGQGGYEQYF. The CDR3 DNA follows: TGTGCCAGCAGCCTGGGACAGGGAGGGTACGAGCAGTACTTC.

A remark on this clonotype: It may be a read error: a sequence one base away is much more abundant. The rearrangement joins TRBV7-2 to TRBJ1-1; 9 nucleotides agree with TRBD1. The CDR3 loop spans 15 amino acids. Per germline, CDR1 SGHTA and CDR2 FQGNSA. This chain's CDR3 is CVSSSTGGQNTEAFF. The CDR3 DNA is TGTGTCAGCAGCTCCACAGGGGGCCAGAACACTGAAGCTTTCTTT. Using reference TRBV7-2 and TRBJ1-1 for the parts outside the CDR3, the full variable domain is GAGVSQSPSNKVTEKGKDVELRCDPISGHTALYWYRQSLGQGLEFLIYFQGNSAPDKSGLPSDRFSAERTGGSVSTLTIQRTQQEDSAVYLCVSSSTGGQNTEAFFGQGTRLTVV.

This clonotype was detected ten times or more. The rearrangement uses TRBV11-2 and TRBJ2-3, with 8 bases lining up with TRBD2. The CDR3 extends over 17 amino acids. Germline V gene lookup returns CDR1 SGHAT and CDR2 FQNNGV. J lost 1 base, V lost 3 bases, and 9 bases had no gene match. CDR3: CASSFASAGGRTDTQYF. As DNA, the CDR3 is TGTGCCAGCAGCTTCGCTAGTGCGGGGGGACGCACAGATACGCAGTATTTT.

Judged by abundance, this clonotype is medium-sized. The chain carries TRBV20-1 and TRBJ2-2; no reliable D call. This CDR3 contains 13 residues. V lost 3 bases and J 2 bases, leaving 7 bases between the germline ends. Germline loops: CDR1 DFQATT, CDR2 SNEGSKA (reference sequence). In DNA, the CDR3 is TGCAGTGCTAGGAGACCAAACACCGGGGAGCTGTTTTTT. Translated: CSARRPNTGELFF.

This clonotype has a handful of counts. The chain combines TRBV27 with TRBJ1-5; 9 bases fit TRBD1. This CDR3 is built from 14 residues. Per the germline V gene, CDR1 is MNHEY and CDR2 is SMNVEV (reference sequence). V was clipped by 5 bases and J by 7 bases; unmatched bases: 6. The CDR3 bases are TGTGCCAGCAGTCTGGACAGGGGTAGGCAGCCCCAGCATTTT. It translates to CASSLDRGRQPQHF.

The J gene is TRBJ2-3, the V gene TRBV7-2; D may correspond to TRBD1 or TRBD2 (6 bases each). The CDR3 runs to 14 residues. V lost 3 bases, J lost 4 bases, and 11 bases lay in between. Per the germline V gene, CDR1 is SGHTA and CDR2 is FQGNSA. In DNA form, the CDR3 reads TGTGCCAGCAGCTTGCCGGAGGGGGCAGATACGCAGTATTTT. The encoded protein is CASSLPEGADTQYF.

There are many counts of this clonotype. This chain links TRBV5-1 with TRBJ2-7, with 7 nucleotides matching TRBD1. This CDR3 spans 13 amino acids. Per germline, CDR1 SGHRS and CDR2 YFSETQ. With V trimmed by 3 bases and J by 3 bases, 3 bases remained unmatched. This chain's CDR3 is CASSSGQNYEQYF. Written as DNA, the CDR3 is TGCGCCAGCAGCTCGGGACAGAACTACGAGCAGTACTTC.

This clonotype occurred many times. The CDR3: CASSALSGAYGGELFF. DNA of the CDR3: TGTGCCAGCAGTGCCCTATCCGGGGCTTACGGCGGGGAGCTGTTTTTT. V usage is TRBV6-1 and J usage is TRBJ2-2; D is perhaps TRBD1 or TRBD2 (5 bases each). Trimming took 4 bases from V and 7 from J, leaving 19 bases between them. Germline CDR1 MNHNS, CDR2 SASEGT. The CDR3 sequence is 16 residues long.